This TCR beta chain was obtained from a study of identical twins (dated by TCRdb to about 2016). Looking at the study overall: The study deep-sequenced TCR alpha and beta repertoires from monozygotic twins, unrelated adults of various ages and cord blood to test whether fetal clonotypes persist. Replicate twin experiments were performed at different times using different library preparation protocols to rule out contamination.

What the study reported, not specific to this receptor: Fewer insertions were carried by abundant cord blood beta clonotypes; a weaker similar trend was observed in young adult naive repertoires, while no such trend was observed in memory repertoires. Zero-insertion analyses could be partly confounded by invariant T cells such as MAIT and iNKT, although diverse VJ usage argued against such confounding for most clonotypes. Recombination models systematically underestimated out-of-frame TCR alpha sharing in monozygotic twins but agreed with sharing between unrelated individuals. Compared with coincidental sharing between unrelated individuals, out-of-frame TCR alpha sequences shared between twins had an excess of sequences with low generation probability. Because the same donors could not be followed over many years, conclusions were based on cross-sectional statistical analysis. The excess sharing between twins in beta out-of-frame sequences was weaker because fewer shared sequences reduced the signal-to-noise ratio.

Only healthy Caucasian donors were included. Three pairs of female monozygotic twins, all aged 18 to 29 years, made up the twin cohort. Miltenyi CD45RO+ enrichment and human naive T-cell isolation kits were used to isolate memory (CD45RO+) and naive T cells from PBMC. V and J are truncated by 1 base and 1 base respectively, leaving an intervening sequence of 11 bases. The germline V gene specifies MGHRA as CDR1 and YSYEKL as CDR2. The CDR3 goes from the cysteine to the phenylalanine over 16 residues. Left in the record is the CDR3 DNA by itself, 48 bases read in frame from the first base. Library preparation employed 5' RACE. Sequenced on an Illumina HiSeq 2000. A universal primer binding site was added through template switching, and the final cDNA carried a unique molecular identifier so that TCR cDNA molecules could be counted accurately. Specific primers in the conserved constant-segment region were used to synthesize first-strand cDNA for the TCR alpha and beta chains. To control for contamination, every cDNA library carried two barcodes: a SMART-Mk sample barcode plus Illumina barcodes. TruSeq adapter sequences along with Illumina sample barcodes were introduced in two successive PCR steps. TCR alpha and beta cDNA libraries were sequenced on the Illumina HiSeq platform with custom primers. On the authors' methods: Raw reads were processed with MiGEC to extract unique molecular identifiers, and MiXCR was used to determine CDR3 positions. For each individual, recombination models were inferred using an EM algorithm with the repgenHMM and IGoR tools. The tcR package in R was used for shared clonotype analysis, with sharing normalized by the product of cloneset sizes. To study raw recombination without the effects of thymic and clonal selection, out-of-frame nonproductive sequences were analyzed. TCRdb trimmed the raw reads at Q25, called clones with MiXCR and kept productive beta chains. Rows merge per CDR3 protein into single entries with the most common DNA and genes. TCRdb, rather than the study authors, made the V and J calls. A total of about 260,000 distinct CDR3 sequences appear in this sample, approximately 7% of them only once. The biggest ten clones account for roughly 3.7% of the sample.

This clonotype was counted many times. Its antigen remains unidentified. The record has no base qualities; no much larger clone is one base away. These data are also associated with another study on yellow fever vaccine responses in identical twins. The second investigation adds: According to the authors, the vaccine-induced T cell response in identical twins seemed to be partly convergent and partly specific to each individual. Focusing on identical twins, the study followed the T cell clones that responded to the vaccine, and did so with precision.

The clonotype was recovered from a woman aged 18-30 years in good health. Recombination joined TRBV4-1 with TRBJ2-1; the D gene lacks a confident call. Sequences were obtained from memory (CD45RO+) T cells sorted from blood. Interpreted using the paper, the cell subset or site label stands for: CD45RO+ enriched T cells. In nucleotide form, the sequence is TGCGCCAGCAGCCAAGTAGACATGCTTTCCTACAATGAGCAGTTCTTC. This encodes CASSQVDMLSYNEQFF.